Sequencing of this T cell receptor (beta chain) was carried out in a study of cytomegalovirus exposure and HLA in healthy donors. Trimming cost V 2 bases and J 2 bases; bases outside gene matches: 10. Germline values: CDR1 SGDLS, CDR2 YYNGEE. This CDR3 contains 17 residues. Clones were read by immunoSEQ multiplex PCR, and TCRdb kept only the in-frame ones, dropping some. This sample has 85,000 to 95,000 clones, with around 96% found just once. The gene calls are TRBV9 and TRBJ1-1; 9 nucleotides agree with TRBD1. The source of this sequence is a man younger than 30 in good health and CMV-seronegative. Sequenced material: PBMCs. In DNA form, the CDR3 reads TGTGCCAGCAGCGTCGACTTCACACAGGGGGCCAACACTGAAGCTTTCTTT. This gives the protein CASSVDFTQGANTEAFF.